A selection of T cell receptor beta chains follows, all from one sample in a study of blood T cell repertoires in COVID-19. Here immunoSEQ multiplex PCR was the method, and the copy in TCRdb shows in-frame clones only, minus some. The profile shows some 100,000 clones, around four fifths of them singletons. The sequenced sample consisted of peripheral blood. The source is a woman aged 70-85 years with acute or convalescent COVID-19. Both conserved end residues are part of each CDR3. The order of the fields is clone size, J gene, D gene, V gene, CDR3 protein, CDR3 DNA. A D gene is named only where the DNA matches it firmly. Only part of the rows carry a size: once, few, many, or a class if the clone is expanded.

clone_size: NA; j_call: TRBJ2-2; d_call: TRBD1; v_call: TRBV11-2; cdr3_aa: CASLGQGANTGELFF; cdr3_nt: TGTGCCAGCTTGGGACAGGGGGCTAACACCGGGGAGCTGTTTTTT
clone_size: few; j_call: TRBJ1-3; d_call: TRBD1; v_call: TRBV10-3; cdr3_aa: CAIRGKQGNSGNTIYF; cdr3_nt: TGTGCCATCAGGGGGAAACAGGGGAATTCTGGAAACACCATATATTTT
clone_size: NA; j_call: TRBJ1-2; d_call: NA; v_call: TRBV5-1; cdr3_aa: CASSRWQGSGYTF; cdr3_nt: TGCGCCAGCAGTCGGTGGCAGGGTTCGGGCTACACCTTC
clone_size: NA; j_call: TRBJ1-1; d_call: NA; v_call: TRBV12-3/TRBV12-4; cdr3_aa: CASSFSMNTEAFF; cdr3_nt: TGTGCCAGCAGTTTTTCCATGAACACTGAAGCTTTCTTT
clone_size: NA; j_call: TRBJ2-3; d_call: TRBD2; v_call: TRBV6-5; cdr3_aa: CASSPRGAGTDTQYF; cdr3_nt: TGTGCCAGCAGTCCGCGGGGGGCAGGCACAGATACGCAGTATTTT
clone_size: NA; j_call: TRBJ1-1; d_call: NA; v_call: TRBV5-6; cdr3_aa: CASSLDRGYMNTEAFF; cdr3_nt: TGTGCCAGCAGCTTGGATAGGGGGTACATGAACACTGAAGCTTTCTTT
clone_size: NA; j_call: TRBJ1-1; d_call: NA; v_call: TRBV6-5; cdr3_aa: CASSYSPDMNTEAFF; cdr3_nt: TGTGCCAGCAGTTACTCCCCCGACATGAACACTGAAGCTTTCTTT
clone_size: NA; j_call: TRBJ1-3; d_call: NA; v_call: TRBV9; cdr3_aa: CASSVQGISGNTIYF; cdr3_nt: TGTGCCAGCAGCGTCCAGGGGATCTCTGGAAACACCATATATTTT
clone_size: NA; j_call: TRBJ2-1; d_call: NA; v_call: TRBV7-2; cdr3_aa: CASSFSGGPAEQFF; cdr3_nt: TGTGCCAGCAGCTTCTCCGGGGGGCCCGCTGAGCAGTTCTTC
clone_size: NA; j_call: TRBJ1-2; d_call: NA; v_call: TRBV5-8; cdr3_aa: CASSLGPAGAGYTF; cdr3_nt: TGTGCCAGCAGCTTGGGTCCTGCTGGGGCCGGCTACACCTTC
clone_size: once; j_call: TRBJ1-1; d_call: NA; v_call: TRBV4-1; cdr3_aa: CASSQEGRMNTEAFF; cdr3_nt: TGCGCCAGCAGCCAAGAGGGCAGAATGAACACTGAAGCTTTCTTT
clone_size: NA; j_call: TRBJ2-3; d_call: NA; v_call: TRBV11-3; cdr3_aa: CASSLSGQGFRDTQYF; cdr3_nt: TGTGCCAGCAGCTTAAGCGGCCAGGGGTTTAGGGATACGCAGTATTTT
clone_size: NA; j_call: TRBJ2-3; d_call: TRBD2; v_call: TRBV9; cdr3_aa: CASSVVSSGGPLDTDTQYF; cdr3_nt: TGTGCCAGCAGCGTAGTTTCTTCGGGGGGGCCGCTTGACACAGATACGCAGTATTTT
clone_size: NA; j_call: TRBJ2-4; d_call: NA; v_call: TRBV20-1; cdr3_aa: CGTEQGGIQYF; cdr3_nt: TGCGGTACAGAACAGGGTGGCATTCAGTACTTC
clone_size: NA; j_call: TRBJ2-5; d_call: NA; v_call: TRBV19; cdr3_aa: CASSTDRSQTQYF; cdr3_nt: TGTGCCAGTAGTACCGACAGGTCCCAGACCCAGTACTTC
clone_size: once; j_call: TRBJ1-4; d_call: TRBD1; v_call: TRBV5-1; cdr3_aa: CASSGGQGTPNEKLFF; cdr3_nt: TGCGCCAGCAGCGGGGGACAGGGGACTCCTAATGAAAAACTGTTTTTT
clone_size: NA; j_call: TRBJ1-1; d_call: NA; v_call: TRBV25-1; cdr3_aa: CASSQPGRQNTEAFF; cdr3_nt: TGTGCCAGCAGTCAGCCCGGCAGACAGAACACTGAAGCTTTCTTT
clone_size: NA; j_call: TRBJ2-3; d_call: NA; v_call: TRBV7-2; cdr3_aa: CASSLSRGRTDTQYF; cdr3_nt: TGTGCCAGCAGCTTAAGTCGGGGTCGGACAGATACGCAGTATTTT
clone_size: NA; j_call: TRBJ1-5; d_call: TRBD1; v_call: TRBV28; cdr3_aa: CASSTGGDFNQPQHF; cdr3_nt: TGTGCCAGCAGCACAGGGGGCGATTTCAATCAGCCCCAGCATTTT
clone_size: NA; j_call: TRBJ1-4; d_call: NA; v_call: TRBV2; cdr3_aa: CASSRYNGPNEKLFF; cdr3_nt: TGTGCCAGCAGTCGATATAATGGGCCCAATGAAAAACTGTTTTTT
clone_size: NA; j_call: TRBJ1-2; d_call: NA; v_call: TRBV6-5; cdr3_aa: CASSLTIWGDLGYTF; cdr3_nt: TGTGCCAGCAGCCTCACGATCTGGGGGGACCTAGGCTACACCTTC
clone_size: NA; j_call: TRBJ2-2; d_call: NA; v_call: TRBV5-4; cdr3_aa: CASSFGGNTGELFF; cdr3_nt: TGTGCCAGCAGCTTTGGCGGGAACACCGGGGAGCTGTTTTTT
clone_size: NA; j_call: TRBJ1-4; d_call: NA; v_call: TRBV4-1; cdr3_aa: CASSQDRARGFEKLFF; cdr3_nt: TGCGCCAGCAGCCAAGATCGGGCCAGGGGATTTGAAAAACTGTTTTTT
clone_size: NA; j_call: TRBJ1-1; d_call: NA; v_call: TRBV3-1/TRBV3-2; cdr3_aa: CASSQLAAGNTEAFF; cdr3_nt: TGTGCCAGCAGCCAACTGGCCGCAGGGAACACTGAAGCTTTCTTT
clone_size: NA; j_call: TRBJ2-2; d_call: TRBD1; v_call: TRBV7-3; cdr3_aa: CASSFTGVQVGELFF; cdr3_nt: TGTGCCAGCAGCTTTACAGGGGTTCAGGTCGGGGAGCTGTTTTTT
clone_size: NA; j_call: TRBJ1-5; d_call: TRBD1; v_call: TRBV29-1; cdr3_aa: CSVALGYLTGDQPQHF; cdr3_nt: TGCAGCGTTGCTCTGGGGTACTTGACAGGGGACCAGCCCCAGCATTTT
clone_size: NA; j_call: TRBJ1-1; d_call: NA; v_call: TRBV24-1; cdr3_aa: CATSDPDRPEAFF; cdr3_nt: TGTGCCACCAGTGATCCGGACAGACCTGAAGCTTTCTTT
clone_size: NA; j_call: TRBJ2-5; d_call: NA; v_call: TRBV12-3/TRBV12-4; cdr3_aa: CASSFGGEETQYF; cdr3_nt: TGTGCCAGCAGTTTTGGGGGCGAAGAGACCCAGTACTTC
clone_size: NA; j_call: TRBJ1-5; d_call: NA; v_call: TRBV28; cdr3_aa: CASSPAWREGNQPQHF; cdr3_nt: TGTGCCAGCAGCCCCGCCTGGAGGGAAGGAAATCAGCCCCAGCATTTT
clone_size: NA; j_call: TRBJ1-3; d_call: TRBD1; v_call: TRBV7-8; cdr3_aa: CASSLPGQGRGNTIYF; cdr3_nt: TGTGCCAGCAGCTTGCCGGGACAGGGACGAGGAAACACCATATATTTT
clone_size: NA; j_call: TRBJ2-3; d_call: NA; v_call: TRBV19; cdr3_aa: CASSPSGGSTDTQYF; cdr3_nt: TGTGCCAGTAGCCCCTCCGGGGGAAGCACAGATACGCAGTATTTT
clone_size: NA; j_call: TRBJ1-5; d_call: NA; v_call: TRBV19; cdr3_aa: CASSPQNSNQPQHF; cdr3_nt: TGTGCCAGTAGTCCCCAGAATAGCAATCAGCCCCAGCATTTT
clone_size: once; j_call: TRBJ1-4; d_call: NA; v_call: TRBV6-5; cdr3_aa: CASRDSGNEKLFF; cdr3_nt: TGTGCCAGCCGGGACTCCGGTAATGAAAAACTGTTTTTT
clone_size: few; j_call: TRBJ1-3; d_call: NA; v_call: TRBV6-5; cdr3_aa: CASSRGAGNTIYF; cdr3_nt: TGTGCCAGCAGTCGAGGAGCTGGAAACACCATATATTTT
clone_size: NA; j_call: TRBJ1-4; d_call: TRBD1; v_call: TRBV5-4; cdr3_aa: CASSLARTGEKLFF; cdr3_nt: TGTGCCAGCAGCTTGGCTCGGACAGGCGAAAAACTGTTTTTT
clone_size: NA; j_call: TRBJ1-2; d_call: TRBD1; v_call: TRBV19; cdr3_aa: CASSRDRGRYGYTF; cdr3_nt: TGTGCCAGTAGCCGGGACAGGGGTAGATATGGCTACACCTTC
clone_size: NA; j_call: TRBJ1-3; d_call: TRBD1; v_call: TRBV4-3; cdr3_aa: CASREGQGPGNTIYF; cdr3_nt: TGCGCCAGCAGAGAGGGACAGGGACCTGGAAACACCATATATTTT
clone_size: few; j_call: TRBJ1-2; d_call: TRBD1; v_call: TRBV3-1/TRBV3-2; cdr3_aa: CASSGQGGYGYTF; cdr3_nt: TGTGCCAGCAGCGGACAGGGGGGGTATGGCTACACCTTC
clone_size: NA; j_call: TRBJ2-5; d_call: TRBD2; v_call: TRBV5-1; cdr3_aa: CASSLATAGLAGGLRAQYF; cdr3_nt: TGCGCCAGCAGCTTGGCGACGGCCGGACTAGCGGGGGGGCTCAGGGCCCAGTACTTC
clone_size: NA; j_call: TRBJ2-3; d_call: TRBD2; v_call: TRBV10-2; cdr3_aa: CASSTSGGTDTQYF; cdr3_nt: TGCGCCAGCAGTACTAGCGGGGGCACAGATACGCAGTATTTT
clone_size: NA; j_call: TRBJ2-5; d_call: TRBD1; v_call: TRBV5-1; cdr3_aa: CASTVLPTGGRETQYF; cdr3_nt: TGCGCCAGCACCGTTTTGCCGACAGGGGGCCGGGAGACCCAGTACTTC
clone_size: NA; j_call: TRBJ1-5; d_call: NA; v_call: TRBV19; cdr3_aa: CASMTCQDQPQHF; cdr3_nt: TGTGCCAGTATGACATGCCAAGATCAGCCCCAGCATTTT
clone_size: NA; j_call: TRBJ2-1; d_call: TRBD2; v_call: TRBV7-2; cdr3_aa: CASSPSSGGGGYEQFF; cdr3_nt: TGTGCCAGCAGTCCAAGTTCCGGCGGGGGTGGGTATGAGCAGTTCTTC
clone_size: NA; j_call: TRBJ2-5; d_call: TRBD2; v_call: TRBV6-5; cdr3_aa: CASKPAGEETQYF; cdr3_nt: TGTGCCAGCAAGCCAGCGGGGGAAGAGACCCAGTACTTC
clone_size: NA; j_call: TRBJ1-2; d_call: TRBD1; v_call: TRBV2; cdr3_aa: CASRGQDYGYTF; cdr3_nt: TGTGCCAGCAGGGGACAGGACTATGGCTACACCTTC